This record concerns one T cell receptor beta chain sequence. CDR3 length equals 16 residues. Trimming at V came to 4 bases and at J to 2 bases, leaving 8 bases not matched to a gene. Germline CDR1 KGHSH, CDR2 LQKENI. These data come from a study of shared T cell receptors in the human thymus. Profiled with immunoSEQ multiplex PCR; TCRdb holds only in-frame clones, not every one. The repertoire holds hundreds of thousands of clones, with 75% to 85% as singletons. These same records also appear under a second study, on human thymus T cells. In that study: All donors were healthy Finnish infants who were undergoing corrective surgery to treat congenital heart defects. Resections from corrective heart surgery provided thymus tissue. Thymic repertoires of unrelated individuals were reported in related research to overlap highly.

Input material: thymocytes. The sequence was obtained from a boy younger than two with a congenital heart defect. J is TRBJ2-7 and V is TRBV18; TRBD1 matches at 10 bases. CDR3 in DNA: TGTGCCAGCTCACATTCGGACAGGGGGTTACCCTACGAGCAGTACTTC. Its protein is CASSHSDRGLPYEQYF.